This T cell receptor (beta chain) originates from a study of identical twins. It was template switching that added a universal primer site, and there were unique molecular identifiers on the cDNA. One entry per CDR3 protein, called by TCRdb with MiXCR from the 5' RACE reads. The sample has around 250,000 distinct CDR3 sequences; 9.5% to 15% are singletons. The study, taken as a whole, reports: Models underestimated out-of-frame TCR alpha sharing in monozygotic twins.

The V end lost 3 bases, the J end lost 6 bases, and 20 bases lay between the germline ends. The CDR3 totals 16 residues. CDR1 and CDR2 from the germline V gene are GTSNPN and SVGIG (reference sequence). This clonotype came up a few times. As yet, its antigen is unknown. The same data also went into a second study, on yellow fever vaccine responses in identical twins. Turning to that study: Reportedly, twins' vaccine T cell responses looked partly convergent and partly personalized.

The specimen was memory (CD45RO+) T cells sorted from blood. This chain links TRBV30 with TRBJ2-2, with D possibly TRBD1 on 6 matching bases. The source is a woman aged 18-30 years in good health. In nucleotides, the CDR3 is TGTGCCTGGAGCCGACGACAGGCCAAGAGCCCCGGGGAGCTGTTTTTT. This gives the protein CAWSRRQAKSPGELFF.